These 16 T cell receptor beta chains were sequenced from one sample in a study of OX40 agonist ivuxolimab in advanced cancers. The method behind the library was the immunoSEQ multiplex PCR assay. The source is immuneACCESS, and TCRdb retained only in-frame sequences with V and J called. Part of the clones is not carried over; for the studies checked, unresolved V genes explain less than half of this, and the remainder is unexplained. This sample lists under 80,000 clones; about nine tenths were detected once. Approximately 0.79% of the sample rests with the top ten. This material consisted of CD4+ or CD8+ T cells sorted from blood, taken in a trial of the OX40 agonist ivuxolimab. The receptors derive from an adult with an advanced solid tumor such as melanoma, head and neck, liver or kidney cancer.

This clone was detected a few times. The chain uses TRBV9 and TRBJ2-1; perhaps D is TRBD1 or TRBD2 (5 bases each). The CDR3 extends over 14 amino acids. Germline-derived CDR1 and CDR2 are SGDLS and YYNGEE. The V end was cut by 4 bases, the J end by 3 bases, with 11 bases between. CDR3 protein: CASSPRGSYNEQFF. CDR3 in DNA: TGTGCCAGCAGCCCGAGGGGAAGCTACAATGAGCAGTTCTTC.

The chain joins TRBV5-5 to TRBJ1-1, with no clear D. Germline CDR1 is SGHKS and CDR2 is YYEKEE (reference sequence). The CDR3 is 14 residues long. Deletions cut 0 bases from V and 3 bases from J, with 9 bases between. CDR3 sequence reads: CASSLDGHDTEAFF. CDR3 in DNA: TGTGCCAGCAGCTTGGATGGCCACGACACTGAAGCTTTCTTT.

The chain uses TRBV7-9 and TRBJ2-7, with D tentatively TRBD1 or TRBD2 (5 bases each). The germline gives CDR1 SEHNR, CDR2 FQNEAQ (reference sequence). Trimming took 11 bases from V and 4 from J, leaving 12 bases between them. The CDR3 consists of 11 residues. CDR3 protein: CALGTEYEQYF. CDR3 bases: TGTGCCCTCGGGACCGAGTACGAGCAGTACTTC.

The chain uses TRBV10-3 and TRBJ2-1; possibly TRBD1 or TRBD2 for D (5 bases each). The CDR3 sequence is 13 residues long. Deletions cut 7 bases from V and 10 bases from J, with 17 bases between. Germline V gives CDR1 ENHRY, CDR2 SYGVKD. CDR3 residues: CAITRGALGEQFF. In DNA form, the CDR3 reads TGTGCCATCACCCGAGGGGCTTTGGGCGAGCAGTTCTTC.

The chain carries TRBV5-4 and TRBJ1-4; TRBD1 aligns across 7 bases. CDR3 size: 14 residues. Per the germline V gene, CDR1 is SGHNT and CDR2 is YYREEE (reference sequence). V lost 4 bases and J lost 5; bases outside the gene matches: 5. CDR3 region: CASSGDSQNEKLFF. Here the CDR3 DNA reads TGTGCCAGCAGCGGGGACAGCCAAAATGAAAAACTGTTTTTT.

V usage is TRBV5-1 and J usage is TRBJ2-3; 8 nucleotides align to TRBD2. The germline CDR1 and CDR2 sequences are SGHRS and YFSETQ. The V and J ends lost 4 bases and 3 bases, in that order; junction bases with no gene match: 4. The length of the CDR3 is 14 residues. In DNA form, the CDR3 reads TGCGCCAGCAGCCCGGGCGGGGGGACAGATACGCAGTATTTT. Translated: CASSPGGGTDTQYF.

The V gene is TRBV27, the J gene TRBJ2-7; TRBD1 agrees at 8 bases. J was trimmed by 3 bases and V by 2 bases; bases with no gene match: 3. Germline CDR1 and CDR2: MNHEY and SMNVEV (reference sequence). The CDR3 consists of 14 residues. The CDR3 region is CASSLGQGYYEQYF. The DNA of the CDR3 is TGTGCCAGCAGTTTAGGACAGGGTTACTACGAGCAGTACTTC.

The rearrangement joins TRBV27 to TRBJ2-7, with 8 bases identical to TRBD1. This CDR3 comprises 13 residues. Per the germline V gene, CDR1 is MNHEY and CDR2 is SMNVEV (reference sequence). With V trimmed by 4 bases and J by 4 bases, 3 bases remained unmatched. The CDR3 DNA is TGTGCCAGCAGTTACAGGGGGTGGTACGAGCAGTACTTC. The encoded protein is CASSYRGWYEQYF.

V gene TRBV28 combines with J gene TRBJ2-7, with a tentative D call TRBD2 (6 bases). The germline V gene encodes CDR1 MDHEN and CDR2 SYDVKM. The V end was cut by 8 bases, the J end by 4 bases, with 15 bases between. There are 13 residues in the CDR3. Written as DNA, the CDR3 is TGTGCCAGCCGGGGGACCATCGGGTACGAGCAGTACTTC. Amino acids: CASRGTIGYEQYF.

CDR3 sequence: CASSTTSNSPLHF. The CDR3 DNA sequence: TGTGCCAGTAGTACAACATCTAATTCACCCCTCCACTTT. This chain uses TRBV19 with TRBJ1-6; D not certain. Trimming shortened V by 4 bases and J by 6 bases, and 7 bases separated the two germline ends. The CDR3 length is 13 residues. Germline assignment: CDR1 LNHDA and CDR2 SQIVND (reference sequence).

The V gene is TRBV19, the J gene TRBJ1-5, with D unresolved. The CDR3 runs to 13 residues. V lost 4 bases to trimming and J lost 5 bases, with 9 bases between them. CDR1 LNHDA and CDR2 SQIVND come from the germline V gene (reference sequence). The CDR3 is CASSTVVYQPQHF. The CDR3 nucleotides read TGTGCCAGTAGTACGGTAGTGTATCAGCCCCAGCATTTT.

This sequence joins TRBV15 and TRBJ1-5; TRBD1 matches 7 bases. The germline V gene has CDR1 LNHNV and CDR2 YYDKDF (reference sequence). V lost 3 bases, J lost 3 bases, and 8 bases stayed unmatched. This CDR3 is built from 16 residues. CDR3 residues: CATSRDTGAYNQPQHF. CDR3 sequence (DNA): TGTGCCACCAGCAGGGATACAGGGGCCTACAATCAGCCCCAGCATTTT. Full variable domain (missing parts from reference TRBV15 and TRBJ1-5): DAMVIQNPRYQVTQFGKPVTLSCSQTLNHNVMYWYQQKSSQAPKLLFHYYDKDFNNEADTPDNFQSRRPNTSFCFLDIRSPGLGDTAMYLCATSRDTGAYNQPQHFGDGTRLSIL.

The chain couples TRBV2 to TRBJ2-2; D not certain. Between the trimmed V and J ends, which lost 4 bases and 6 bases, there was a span of 6 bases. This CDR3 is 12 amino acids long. Germline V gene data show CDR1 as SNHLY and CDR2 as FYNNEI. CDR3 residues: CASSGVAGELFF. The CDR3 DNA reads TGTGCCAGCAGTGGTGTAGCCGGGGAGCTGTTTTTT.

The V call is TRBV5-1, the J call TRBJ2-1, with 7 bases aligning to TRBD1. V gave up 0 bases and J gave up 2 bases; unmatched junction bases: 5. Germline lookup yields CDR1 SGHRS and CDR2 YFSETQ. This CDR3 region has 16 residues. CDR3 loop: CASSLAGTAAYNEQFF. CDR3 sequence (DNA): TGCGCCAGCAGCTTGGCCGGGACAGCAGCCTACAATGAGCAGTTCTTC.

This clone was recorded a few times. The chain links TRBV9 to TRBJ2-3, with D unclear. The V end lost 0 bases, the J end lost 1 base, and 3 bases lay between the germline ends. The CDR3 covers 13 residues. CDR1 and CDR2 from the germline V gene are SGDLS and YYNGEE. CDR3 in amino acids: CASSVVGTDTQYF. DNA for the CDR3: TGTGCCAGCAGCGTAGTAGGCACAGATACGCAGTATTTT.

Comments on this clone: Different DNA sequences within this sample yield the same CDR3. The V call is TRBV30, the J call TRBJ1-5; D unresolved. CDR1 GTSNPN and CDR2 SVGIG come from the germline V gene (reference sequence). CDR3 length: 14 amino acids. CDR3 residues: CATTESGGNQPQHF. CDR3 nucleotides: TGTGCTACGACGGAGTCAGGAGGCAATCAGCCCCAGCATTTT. The whole variable domain, filled in from reference TRBV30 and TRBJ1-5, reads SQTIHQWPATLVQPVGSPLSLECTVEGTSNPNLYWYRQAAGRGLQLLFYSVGIGQISSEVPQNLSASRPQDRQFILSSKKLLLSDSGFYLCATTESGGNQPQHFGDGTRLSIL.